The 27 T cell receptor beta chains below come from one sample, sequenced in a study of breast tumors, draining lymph nodes, adjacent tissues. TCRdb reanalysed the multiplex PCR reads using MiXCR and keeps one entry per CDR3 protein. The sample lists about 63,000 distinct CDR3 sequences; 45% to 60% were seen once. The sample consisted of breast tumor tissue. All receptors come from a female donor with breast cancer. Some clones in this sample may be carry-over from other donors' samples.

This clonotype came up many times. V and J are TRBV7-8 and TRBJ2-2; D gene uncertain. This CDR3 contains 14 residues. The germline V gene has CDR1 SGHVS and CDR2 FQNEAQ. Trimming took 5 bases from V and 0 from J, leaving 7 bases between them. In nucleotides, the CDR3 is TGTGCCAGCAGCCCCAACTCGAACACCGGGGAGCTGTTTTTT. It specifies CASSPNSNTGELFF.

This rearrangement joins TRBV7-2 to TRBJ2-5; the D gene is possibly TRBD2 (6 bases). The CDR3 contains 15 residues. Trimming shortened V by 1 base and J by 7 bases, and 16 bases separated the two germline ends. Germline CDR1 SGHTA, CDR2 FQGNSA. CDR3 loop: CASSLGFGSPGTQYF. The CDR3 DNA reads TGTGCCAGCAGCTTAGGGTTCGGGAGCCCGGGGACCCAGTACTTC.

V is TRBV2 and J is TRBJ2-7; D is undetermined. Germline V gives CDR1 SNHLY, CDR2 FYNNEI. With 8 bases removed from V and 1 base from J, the gap between germline ends came to 12 bases. This CDR3 spans 13 amino acids. CDR3 bases: TGTGCCAGCGTCCTCGGCCAATCCTACGAGCAGTACTTC. This codes for CASVLGQSYEQYF.

Of note for this clonotype: Given a much more abundant clone one base away, this may be a read error. J is TRBJ1-3 and V is TRBV28; D may be TRBD1 (6 bases). This CDR3 contains 16 residues. V was shortened by 4 bases and J by 8 bases, with 21 bases between the two germline ends. Germline CDR1 is MDHEN and CDR2 is SYDVKM. The CDR3 reads CASSSTKGGRGDTIYF. CDR3 coding DNA: TGTGCCAGCAGTTCCACTAAGGGGGGGAGGGGAGACACCATATATTTT.

V usage is TRBV5-4 and J usage is TRBJ2-1, with unresolved D. Germline assignment: CDR1 SGHNT and CDR2 YYREEE (reference sequence). Trimming removed 0 bases from V and 6 bases from J, with 4 bases in between. The CDR3 has 12 residues. The CDR3 DNA sequence: TGTGCCAGCAGCTTGGGGAGCAATGAGCAGTTCTTC. Translating gives CASSLGSNEQFF.

The J gene is TRBJ1-6, the V gene TRBV7-9, with D maybe TRBD1 (6 bases). V lost 4 bases and J lost 4, with 8 bases in between. The germline V gene encodes CDR1 SEHNR and CDR2 FQNEAQ (reference sequence). The CDR3 has 14 residues. The CDR3 region is CASSYGQYNSPLHF. The CDR3 DNA sequence: TGTGCCAGCAGCTACGGACAGTATAATTCACCCCTCCACTTT.

This clonotype appeared many times. The DNA for the CDR3 is TGTGCCACCAAACTAGCGGGGGCACAAGATACGCAGTATTTT. Protein product: CATKLAGAQDTQYF. The J gene is TRBJ2-3, the V gene TRBV6-5, with 11 bases identical to TRBD2. The trim removed 10 bases at V and 5 bases at J, leaving 8 bases unmatched. This CDR3 contains 14 residues. The germline V gene has CDR1 MNHEY and CDR2 SVGAGI.

A remark on this clonotype: A read error may account for a junction end that differs from germline. V gene TRBV11-2 combines with J gene TRBJ2-2, with D perhaps matching TRBD1 or TRBD2 (5 bases each). CDR3 length equals 15 residues. Germline assignment: CDR1 SGHAT and CDR2 FQNNGV. The CDR3 spells CASSYRDGTTGEPFF. CDR3 nucleotides: TGTGCCAGCAGCTACCGGGACGGAACCACCGGGGAGCCGTTTTTT.

In this sample, this clonotype turned up many times. Here the CDR3 reads CASSLDSNEQFF. The CDR3 bases are TGTGCCAGCAGCTTGGACAGCAATGAGCAGTTCTTC. The rearrangement uses TRBV11-3 and TRBJ2-1; D possibly corresponds to TRBD1 (6 bases). V lost 3 bases to trimming and J lost 6 bases, with 6 bases between them. The CDR3 is 12 residues long. Germline V lookup: CDR1 SGHNT, CDR2 YENEEA.

This sequence joins TRBV15 and TRBJ1-4; the match to TRBD1 covers 8 bases. The CDR3 is made up of 18 amino acids. The trim removed 3 bases at V and 7 bases at J, leaving 16 bases unmatched. Germline V gene sequence: CDR1 LNHNV, CDR2 YYDKDF (reference sequence). CDR3 sequence: CATSSVDSGYGTGEKLFF. CDR3 DNA sequence: TGTGCCACCAGCAGCGTTGATAGCGGGTACGGGACAGGTGAAAAACTGTTTTTT.

This sequence joins TRBV28 and TRBJ1-2, with TRBD1 matching over 9 bases. The CDR3 covers 14 residues. V dropped 7 bases and J dropped 13; count of bases not matched to a gene: 16. In germline, CDR1 is MDHEN, CDR2 SYDVKM. The CDR3 protein is CASTTGTGQGVPTF. Written as DNA, the CDR3 is TGTGCCAGCACCACAGGGACGGGACAGGGCGTTCCCACCTTC.

This clonotype was seen ten or more times. The V gene is TRBV20-1, the J gene TRBJ1-5; D call uncertain. Germline V gives CDR1 DFQATT, CDR2 SNEGSKA (reference sequence). The CDR3 extends over 13 amino acids. V dropped 6 bases and J dropped 0 bases, with 9 bases sitting between them. The DNA of the CDR3 is TGCAGTGCCCGCCTTTATAGCAATCAGCCCCAGCATTTT. Encoded protein: CSARLYSNQPQHF.

V and J are TRBV7-2 and TRBJ2-1; 9 nucleotides line up with TRBD2. This CDR3 comprises 15 residues. Per the germline V gene, CDR1 is SGHTA and CDR2 is FQGNSA. Trimming at V came to 11 bases and at J to 6 bases, leaving 14 bases not matched to a gene. CDR3 DNA sequence: TGTGCCGGCGGCCACAGCGGGGGGACCATCAATGAGCAGTTCTTC. Translation: CAGGHSGGTINEQFF.

The chain couples TRBV24-1 to TRBJ2-1; TRBD2 matches 12 bases. The germline V gene encodes CDR1 KGHDR and CDR2 SFDVKD. The CDR3 covers 13 residues. DNA of the CDR3: TGTGACGCGACTAGCGGGAGCATCAATGAGCAGTTCTTC. This codes for CDATSGSINEQFF.

This chain uses TRBV2 with TRBJ1-4, with D uncertain. CDR1 is SNHLY, CDR2 FYNNEI, per germline. The CDR3 loop spans 15 amino acids. Trimming pared 5 bases from V and 8 bases from J, leaving 18 bases between. This chain's CDR3 is CASSSGSGGEEKLFF. As DNA, the CDR3 is TGTGCCAGCAGTTCCGGATCGGGAGGTGAGGAAAAACTGTTTTTT.

The rearrangement uses TRBV3-1 and TRBJ1-2; 8 bases are shared with TRBD1. Germline CDR1 is LGHDT and CDR2 is YNNKEL (reference sequence). The V segment lost 3 bases and the J segment 7 bases; nucleotides outside the gene matches: 4. The length of the CDR3 is 13 residues. CDR3 DNA: TGTGCCAGCAGCCACCCAGGGGGCGGTGGCTACACCTTC. Its translation: CASSHPGGGGYTF.

This clonotype was detected many times. The chain is built from TRBV7-8 and TRBJ2-3; D is unresolved. The V end lost 5 bases, the J end lost 0 bases, and 15 bases lay between the germline ends. The CDR3 has 16 residues. The V gene's germline CDR1 is SGHVS and CDR2 FQNEAQ. The CDR3 coding sequence is TGTGCCAGCAGCCCCCGTAACTTCGCTAGCACAGATACGCAGTATTTT. It encodes CASSPRNFASTDTQYF. The full variable domain, in which reference TRBV7-8 and TRBJ2-3 provide the parts outside the CDR3, is GAGVSQSPRYKVAKRGQDVALRCDPISGHVSLFWYQQALGQGPEFLTYFQNEAQLDKSGLPSDRFFAERPEGSVSTLKIQRTQQEDSAVYLCASSPRNFASTDTQYFGPGTRLTVL.

This clonotype appeared a few times. The chain recombines TRBV20-1 with TRBJ1-2; 7 positions agree with TRBD1. The V gene's germline CDR1 is DFQATT and CDR2 SNEGSKA (reference sequence). V lost 6 bases and J lost 12; bases outside the gene matches: 13. This CDR3 region has 12 residues. CDR3 sequence reads: CSARDSGFGNTF. The CDR3 DNA reads as TGCAGTGCGAGGGACAGTGGGTTTGGAAACACCTTC.

The chain joins TRBV6-6 to TRBJ1-6; D is perhaps TRBD1 (5 bases). V lost 5 bases, J lost 9 bases, and 17 bases lay in between. CDR3 length: 15 residues. Germline values: CDR1 MNHNY, CDR2 SVGAGI (reference sequence). The CDR3 region is CASSPSPGLSSPLHF. CDR3 coding DNA: TGTGCCAGCAGTCCCTCCCCGGGACTTAGTTCACCCCTCCACTTT.

This clonotype was recorded once. The chain is built from TRBV7-2 and TRBJ2-7; possible D gene TRBD2, 6 bases. CDR1 is SGHTA and CDR2 is FQGNSA in the germline V gene. V shed 5 bases and J shed 1 base, with 21 bases lying between them. This CDR3 is built from 17 residues. The CDR3 coding sequence is TGTGCCAGCAGCACCTCGACTAGAGCAACCGGGTCCTACGAGCAGTACTTC. Protein: CASSTSTRATGSYEQYF. Combining the CDR3 with reference TRBV7-2 and TRBJ2-7 gives the whole variable domain GAGVSQSPSNKVTEKGKDVELRCDPISGHTALYWYRQSLGQGLEFLIYFQGNSAPDKSGLPSDRFSAERTGGSVSTLTIQRTQQEDSAVYLCASSTSTRATGSYEQYFGPGTRLTVT.

The rearrangement joins TRBV29-1 to TRBJ2-1, with TRBD2 matching 13 bases. Per germline, CDR1 SQVTM and CDR2 ANQGSEA. V lost 3 bases and J lost 6; bases outside the gene matches: 14. The CDR3 loop spans 18 amino acids. The CDR3 is CSVEIYETSGGIINEQFF. The CDR3 region has the DNA TGCAGCGTTGAGATCTACGAGACTAGCGGGGGGATAATCAATGAGCAGTTCTTC.

This chain connects TRBV12-3 or TRBV12-4 to TRBJ2-3; TRBD2 matches at 7 bases. The V and J ends lost 2 bases and 3 bases, in that order; junction bases with no gene match: 2. This CDR3 spans 14 amino acids. This CDR3 reads CASSLSGKTDTQYF. The CDR3 nucleotides read TGTGCCAGCAGTTTAAGCGGGAAGACAGATACGCAGTATTTT.

The chain links TRBV5-1 to TRBJ1-2, with D perhaps TRBD1 (5 bases). CDR3 length: 14 amino acids. The V gene lost 1 base and the J gene lost 8 bases, with 15 bases spanning the gap. CDR1 is SGHRS, CDR2 YFSETQ, per germline. The CDR3 loop is CASSLSVAGHGYTF. The DNA for the CDR3 is TGCGCCAGCAGCTTGTCCGTGGCAGGGCACGGCTACACCTTC.

The chain employs TRBV12-3 or TRBV12-4 and TRBJ2-5; D unresolved. This CDR3 spans 14 amino acids. Trimming took 5 bases from V and 2 from J, leaving 12 bases between them. This CDR3 reads CASSLLYTQETQYF. The DNA of the CDR3 is TGTGCCAGCAGTCTATTATACACACAAGAGACCCAGTACTTC.

Only a few counts were recorded for this clonotype. V and J are TRBV5-1 and TRBJ1-2; D may be TRBD1 (5 bases). The V end was cut by 4 bases, the J end by 12 bases, with 16 bases between. CDR3 length: 12 amino acids. The germline gives CDR1 SGHRS, CDR2 YFSETQ. The CDR3 bases are TGCGCCAGCAGCAAAGGGGCCTCTGGAAACACCTTC. Protein: CASSKGASGNTF.

The chain has TRBV20-1 and TRBJ2-2; 11 bases are a match to TRBD1. Germline CDR1 reads DFQATT; CDR2 reads SNEGSKA (reference sequence). The CDR3 runs to 15 residues. As DNA, the CDR3 is TGCAGAGCCGGACAGGGGGCTTACAACACCGGGGAGCTGTTTTTT. As protein: CRAGQGAYNTGELFF.

This clonotype was seen many times. The chain has TRBV15 and TRBJ2-1; 14 bases are shared with TRBD2. The length of the CDR3 is 19 residues. Germline CDR1 LNHNV, CDR2 YYDKDF (reference sequence). Trimming removed 2 bases from V and 9 bases from J; junction bases left unmatched: 15. The DNA for the CDR3 is TGTGCCACCAGCAGAATGGGGACTAGCGGGAGTGGAACGTCACGTGAGCAGTTCTTC. This gives the protein CATSRMGTSGSGTSREQFF.